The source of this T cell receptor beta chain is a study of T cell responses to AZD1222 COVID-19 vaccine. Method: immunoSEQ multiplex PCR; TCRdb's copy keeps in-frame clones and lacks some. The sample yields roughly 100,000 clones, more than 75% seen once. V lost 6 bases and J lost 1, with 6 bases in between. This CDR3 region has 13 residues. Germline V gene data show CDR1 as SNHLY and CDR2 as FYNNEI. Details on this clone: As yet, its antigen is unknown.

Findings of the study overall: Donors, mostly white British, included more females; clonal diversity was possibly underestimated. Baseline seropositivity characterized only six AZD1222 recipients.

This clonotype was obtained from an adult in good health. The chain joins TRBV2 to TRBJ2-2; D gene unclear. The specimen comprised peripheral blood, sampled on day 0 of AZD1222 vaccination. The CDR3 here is CASSRWNTGELFF. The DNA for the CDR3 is TGTGCCAGCAGCAGGTGGAACACCGGGGAGCTGTTTTTT.